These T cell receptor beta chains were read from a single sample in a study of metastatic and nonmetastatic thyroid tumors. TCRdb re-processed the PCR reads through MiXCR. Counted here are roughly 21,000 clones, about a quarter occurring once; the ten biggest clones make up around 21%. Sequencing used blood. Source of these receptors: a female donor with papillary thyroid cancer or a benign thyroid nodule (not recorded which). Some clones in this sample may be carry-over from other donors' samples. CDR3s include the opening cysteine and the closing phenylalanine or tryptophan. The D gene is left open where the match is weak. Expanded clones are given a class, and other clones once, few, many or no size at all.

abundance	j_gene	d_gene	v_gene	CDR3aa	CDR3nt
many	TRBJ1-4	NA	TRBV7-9	CASTKGGNGNEKLFF	TGTGCCAGCACCAAGGGGGGGAATGGTAATGAAAAACTGTTTTTT
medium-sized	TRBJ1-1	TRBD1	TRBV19	CASSNGQVSNTEAFF	TGTGCCAGTAGTAACGGACAGGTTTCGAACACTGAAGCTTTCTTT
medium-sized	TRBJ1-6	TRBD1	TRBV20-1	CSARRQGNNSPLHF	TGCAGTGCTAGAAGACAGGGAAATAATTCACCCCTCCACTTT
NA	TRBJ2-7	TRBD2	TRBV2	CASSEAGPAGGPSFSYEQYF	TGTGCCAGCAGTGAAGCGGGCCCAGCGGGAGGGCCAAGCTTCTCCTACGAGCAGTACTTC
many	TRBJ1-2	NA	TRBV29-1	CSVEEAGGYGYTF	TGCAGCGTTGAAGAGGCGGGGGGCTATGGCTACACCTTC
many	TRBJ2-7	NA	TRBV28	CASRTSKEQYF	TGTGCCAGCAGGACCTCCAAGGAGCAGTACTTC
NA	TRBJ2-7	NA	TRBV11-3	CASSLSDSSYEQYF	TGTGCCAGCAGCTTATCAGACAGCTCCTACGAGCAGTACTTC
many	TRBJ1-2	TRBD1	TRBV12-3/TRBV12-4	CASSFRQGDRYGYTF	TGTGCCAGCAGTTTTAGACAGGGTGATAGGTATGGCTACACCTTC
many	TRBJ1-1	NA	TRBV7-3	CASSQNLAGEAFF	TGTGCCAGCAGCCAAAACCTAGCAGGCGAGGCTTTCTTT
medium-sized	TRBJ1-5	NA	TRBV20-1	CSASPGSYSNQPQHF	TGCAGTGCTAGCCCCGGCAGCTATAGCAATCAGCCCCAGCATTTT
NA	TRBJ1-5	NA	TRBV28	CASSFPRGHHPQHF	TGTGCCAGCAGTTTCCCTCGGGGGCACCATCCCCAGCATTTT
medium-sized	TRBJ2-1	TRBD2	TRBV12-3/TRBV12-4	CASTTRSLAGERYNEQFF	TGTGCCAGCACCACTAGGTCTCTAGCGGGAGAAAGGTACAATGAGCAGTTCTTC
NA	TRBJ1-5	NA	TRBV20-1	CSASEDLTNQPQHF	TGCAGTGCTAGTGAGGACCTGACGAATCAGCCCCAGCATTTT
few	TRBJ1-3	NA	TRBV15	CATREGLLAGNTIYF	TGTGCCACCAGAGAAGGTTTGTTAGCTGGAAACACCATATATTTT
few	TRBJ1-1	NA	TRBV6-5	CASSYSLGGTEAFF	TGTGCCAGCAGTTACTCACTCGGTGGGACTGAAGCTTTCTTT
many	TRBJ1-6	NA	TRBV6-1	CASRQGDNSPLHF	TGTGCCAGCAGACAGGGTGATAATTCACCCCTCCACTTT
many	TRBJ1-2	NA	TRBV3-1	CASSPYMAGRDGYTF	TGTGCCAGCAGCCCCTATATGGCGGGACGAGATGGCTACACCTTC
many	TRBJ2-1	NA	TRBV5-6	CASSYESSYNEQFF	TGTGCCAGCAGCTACGAAAGCTCCTACAATGAGCAGTTCTTC
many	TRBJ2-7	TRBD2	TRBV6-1	CASSLAGGPYEQYF	TGTGCCAGCAGTTTAGCGGGAGGGCCTTACGAGCAGTACTTC
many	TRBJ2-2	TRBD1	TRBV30	CAWSTGASTGELFF	TGTGCCTGGAGTACAGGGGCGAGTACCGGGGAGCTGTTTTTT
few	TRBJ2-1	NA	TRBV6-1	CASSERVNEQFF	TGTGCCAGCAGTGAAAGGGTTAATGAGCAGTTCTTC
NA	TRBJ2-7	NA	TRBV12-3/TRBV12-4	CASNRDGHYEQYF	TGTGCCAGCAACCGGGACGGACACTACGAGCAGTACTTC
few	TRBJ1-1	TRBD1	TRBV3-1	CASSQARKERTGTMNTEAFF	TGTGCCAGCAGCCAAGCGAGAAAGGAGAGGACAGGGACCATGAACACTGAAGCTTTCTTT
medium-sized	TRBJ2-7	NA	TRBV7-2	CASSLALGALRGEQYF	TGTGCCAGCAGCTTAGCCCTGGGGGCCCTAAGAGGCGAGCAGTACTTC
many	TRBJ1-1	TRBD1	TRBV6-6	CASSYGTGGNTEAFF	TGTGCCAGCAGTTACGGGACAGGGGGGAACACTGAAGCTTTCTTT
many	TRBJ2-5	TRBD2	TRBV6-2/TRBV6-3	CASSTTGLPTF	TGTGCCAGCAGTACCACGGGACTACCTACTTTC
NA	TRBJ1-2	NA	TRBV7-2	CASRGQLSSGYTF	TGTGCCAGCAGGGGACAACTTTCGTCGGGCTACACCTTC
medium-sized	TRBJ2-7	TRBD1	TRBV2	CASTNTDRRSLEEQYF	TGTGCCAGCACTAACACGGACAGGCGGTCTCTCGAGGAGCAGTACTTC
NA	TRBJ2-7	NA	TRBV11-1	CATRIAGREQYF	TGTGCCACACGAATTGCGGGGCGCGAGCAGTACTTC
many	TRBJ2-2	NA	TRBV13	CASRQGGVNTGELFF	TGTGCCAGCCGCCAAGGGGGGGTGAACACCGGGGAGCTGTTTTTT
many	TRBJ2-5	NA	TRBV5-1	CASSLQGFFETQYF	TGCGCCAGCAGCTTACAGGGTTTTTTCGAGACCCAGTACTTC
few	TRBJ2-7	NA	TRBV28	CASPNQGKATYEQYF	TGTGCCAGCCCCAATCAGGGAAAGGCGACCTACGAGCAGTACTTC